This T cell receptor (beta chain) was profiled in a study of identical twins. One entry per CDR3 protein results from TCRdb running MiXCR on the 5' RACE reads. The sample comprises about 660,000 distinct CDR3 sequences, under 9% of which are singletons, and roughly 0.9% rests with the top ten. V was cut by 2 bases and J by 4 bases, with 15 bases left in between. There are 15 residues in the CDR3. Germline lookup yields CDR1 SGHTA and CDR2 FQGNSA. This clonotype was seen a handful of times. The antigen is unknown. The study's findings and limits: Analyses of zero insertions could, in part, be confounded by invariant MAIT and iNKT cells. Twins shared beta out-of-frame sequences in excess, but this excess was weaker. Out-of-frame alpha sequences shared by twins showed excess low generation probability.

Separately, the same data were catalogued under a study of yellow fever vaccine responses in identical twins. That paper notes: As reported, the vaccine T cell response of twins seemed partly convergent and partly personalized.

The origin of this receptor is a woman aged 18-35 years in good health. The chain employs TRBV7-2 and TRBJ2-7; D is possibly TRBD2 (7 bases). Sequences were obtained from PBMCs. CDR3 region: CASSLRGGLLYEQYF. For the CDR3, the DNA is TGTGCCAGCAGCTTAAGGGGGGGGCTACTTTACGAGCAGTACTTC.